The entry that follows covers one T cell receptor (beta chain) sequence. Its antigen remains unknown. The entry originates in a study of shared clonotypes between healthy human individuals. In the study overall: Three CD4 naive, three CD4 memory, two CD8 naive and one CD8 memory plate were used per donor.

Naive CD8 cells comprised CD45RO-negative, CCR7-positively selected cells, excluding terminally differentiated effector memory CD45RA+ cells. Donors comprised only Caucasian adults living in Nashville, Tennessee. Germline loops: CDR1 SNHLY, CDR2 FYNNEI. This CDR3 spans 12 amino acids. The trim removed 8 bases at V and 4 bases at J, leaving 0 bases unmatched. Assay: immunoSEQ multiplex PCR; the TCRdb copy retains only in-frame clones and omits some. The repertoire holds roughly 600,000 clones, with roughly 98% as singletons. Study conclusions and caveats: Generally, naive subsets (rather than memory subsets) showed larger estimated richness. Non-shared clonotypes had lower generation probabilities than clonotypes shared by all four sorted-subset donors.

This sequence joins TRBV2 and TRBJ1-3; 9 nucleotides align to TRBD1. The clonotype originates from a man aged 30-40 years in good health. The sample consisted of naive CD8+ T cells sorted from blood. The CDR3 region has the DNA TGTGCCAGCGGGACAGGGGGAAACACCATATATTTT. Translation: CASGTGGNTIYF.